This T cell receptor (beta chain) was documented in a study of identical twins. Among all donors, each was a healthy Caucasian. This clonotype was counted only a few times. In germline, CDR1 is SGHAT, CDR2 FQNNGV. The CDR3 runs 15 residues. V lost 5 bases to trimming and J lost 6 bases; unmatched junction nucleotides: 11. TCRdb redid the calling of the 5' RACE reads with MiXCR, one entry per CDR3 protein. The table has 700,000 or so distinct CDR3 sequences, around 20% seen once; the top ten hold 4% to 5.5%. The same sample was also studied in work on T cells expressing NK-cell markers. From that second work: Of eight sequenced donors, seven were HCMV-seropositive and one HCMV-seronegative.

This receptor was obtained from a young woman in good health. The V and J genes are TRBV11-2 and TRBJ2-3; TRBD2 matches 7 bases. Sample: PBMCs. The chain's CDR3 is CASSLTMGGGDTQYF. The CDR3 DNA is TGTGCCAGCAGCCTAACAATGGGGGGAGGGGATACGCAGTATTTT.